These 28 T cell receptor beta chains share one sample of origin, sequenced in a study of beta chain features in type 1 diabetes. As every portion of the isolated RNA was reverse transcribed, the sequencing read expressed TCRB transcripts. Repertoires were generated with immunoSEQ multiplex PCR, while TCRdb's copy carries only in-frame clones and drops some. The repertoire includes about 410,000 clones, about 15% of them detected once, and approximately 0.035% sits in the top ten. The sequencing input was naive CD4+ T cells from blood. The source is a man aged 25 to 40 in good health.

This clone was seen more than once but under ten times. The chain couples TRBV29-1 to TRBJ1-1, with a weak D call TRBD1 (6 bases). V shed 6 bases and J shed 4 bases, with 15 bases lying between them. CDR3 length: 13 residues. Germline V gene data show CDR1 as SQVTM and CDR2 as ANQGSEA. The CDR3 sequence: CSVDTGIGTEAFF. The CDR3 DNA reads TGCAGCGTGGATACAGGGATCGGCACTGAAGCTTTCTTT.

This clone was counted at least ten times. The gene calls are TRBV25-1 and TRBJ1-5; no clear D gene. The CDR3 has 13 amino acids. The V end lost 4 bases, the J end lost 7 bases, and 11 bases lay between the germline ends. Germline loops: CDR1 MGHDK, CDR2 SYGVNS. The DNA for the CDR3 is TGTGCCAGCAGTGGTGAACAGCGGCAGCCCCAGCATTTT. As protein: CASSGEQRQPQHF.

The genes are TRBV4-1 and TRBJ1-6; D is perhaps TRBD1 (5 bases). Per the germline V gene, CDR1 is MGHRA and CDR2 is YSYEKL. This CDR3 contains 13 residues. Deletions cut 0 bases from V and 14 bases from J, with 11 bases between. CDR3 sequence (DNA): TGCGCCAGCAGCCAAGATTTCGGGGCCACCCTCCACTTT. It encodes CASSQDFGATLHF.

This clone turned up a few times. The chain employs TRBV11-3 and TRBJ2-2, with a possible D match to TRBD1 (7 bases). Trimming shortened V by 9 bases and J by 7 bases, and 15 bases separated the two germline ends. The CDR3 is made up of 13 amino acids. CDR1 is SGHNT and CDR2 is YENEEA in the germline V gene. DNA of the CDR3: TGTGCCAGTCGGCCGCGGGACAGCGGGGAGCTGTTTTTT. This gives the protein CASRPRDSGELFF.

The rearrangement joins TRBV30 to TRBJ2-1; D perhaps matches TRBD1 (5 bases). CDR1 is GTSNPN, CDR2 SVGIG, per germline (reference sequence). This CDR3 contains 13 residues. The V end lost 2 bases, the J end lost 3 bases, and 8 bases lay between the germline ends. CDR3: CAWSSDSYNEQFF. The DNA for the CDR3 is TGTGCCTGGAGTTCTGACAGCTACAATGAGCAGTTCTTC. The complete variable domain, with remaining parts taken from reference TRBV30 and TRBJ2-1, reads SQTIHQWPATLVQPVGSPLSLECTVEGTSNPNLYWYRQAAGRGLQLLFYSVGIGQISSEVPQNLSASRPQDRQFILSSKKLLLSDSGFYLCAWSSDSYNEQFFGPGTRLTVL.

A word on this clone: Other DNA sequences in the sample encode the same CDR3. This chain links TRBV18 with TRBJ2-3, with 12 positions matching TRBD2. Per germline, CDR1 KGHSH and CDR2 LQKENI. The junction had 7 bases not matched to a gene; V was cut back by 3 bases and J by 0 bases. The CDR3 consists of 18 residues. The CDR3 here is CASSPGLAGTTSTDTQYF. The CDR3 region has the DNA TGTGCCAGCTCACCGGGACTAGCGGGCACCACGAGCACAGATACGCAGTATTTT. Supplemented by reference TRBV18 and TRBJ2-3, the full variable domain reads NAGVMQNPRHLVRRRGQEARLRCSPMKGHSHVYWYRQLPEEGLKFMVYLQKENIIDESGMPKERFSAEFPKEGPSILRIQQVVRGDSAAYFCASSPGLAGTTSTDTQYFGPGTRLTVL.

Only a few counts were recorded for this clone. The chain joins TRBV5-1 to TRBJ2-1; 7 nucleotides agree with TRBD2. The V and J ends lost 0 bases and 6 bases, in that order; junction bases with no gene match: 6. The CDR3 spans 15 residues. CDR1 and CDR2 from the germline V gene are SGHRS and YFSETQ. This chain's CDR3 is CASSLAGVAGNEQFF. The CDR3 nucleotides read TGCGCCAGCAGCTTGGCCGGGGTAGCGGGCAATGAGCAGTTCTTC.

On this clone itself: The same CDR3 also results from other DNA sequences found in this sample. The CDR3 loop reads CSVDPYQETQYF. The CDR3 coding sequence is TGCAGCGTTGATCCCTACCAAGAGACCCAGTACTTC. The chain couples TRBV29-1 to TRBJ2-5; D is uncertain. The CDR3 sequence is 12 residues long. V lost 3 bases and J 0 bases, leaving 5 bases between the germline ends. CDR1 is SQVTM and CDR2 is ANQGSEA in the germline V gene.

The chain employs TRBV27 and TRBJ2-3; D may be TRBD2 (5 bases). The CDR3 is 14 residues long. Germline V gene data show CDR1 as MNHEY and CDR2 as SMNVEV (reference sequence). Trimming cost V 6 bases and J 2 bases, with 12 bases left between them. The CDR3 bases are TGTGCCAGCAGATATGAGGGAGTCACAGATACGCAGTATTTT. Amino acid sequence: CASRYEGVTDTQYF.

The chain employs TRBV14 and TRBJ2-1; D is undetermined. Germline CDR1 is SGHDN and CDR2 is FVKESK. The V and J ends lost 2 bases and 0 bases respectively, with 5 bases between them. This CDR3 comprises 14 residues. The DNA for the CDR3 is TGTGCCAGCAGCCAACCCCCCTCCTACAATGAGCAGTTCTTC. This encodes CASSQPPSYNEQFF.

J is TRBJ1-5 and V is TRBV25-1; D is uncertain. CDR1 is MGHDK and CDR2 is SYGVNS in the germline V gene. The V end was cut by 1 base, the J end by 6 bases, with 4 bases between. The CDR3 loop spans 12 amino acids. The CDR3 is CASSELGQPQHF. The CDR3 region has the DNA TGTGCCAGCAGTGAATTAGGTCAGCCCCAGCATTTT. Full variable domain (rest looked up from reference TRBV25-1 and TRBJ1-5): EADIYQTPRYLVIGTGKKITLECSQTMGHDKMYWYQQDPGMELHLIHYSYGVNSTEKGDLSSESTVSRIRTEHFPLTLESARPSHTSQYLCASSELGQPQHFGDGTRLSIL.

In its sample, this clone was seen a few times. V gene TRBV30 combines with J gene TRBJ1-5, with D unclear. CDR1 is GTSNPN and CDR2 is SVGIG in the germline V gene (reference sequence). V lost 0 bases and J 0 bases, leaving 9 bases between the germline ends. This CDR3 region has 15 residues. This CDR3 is CAWSVVGNSNQPQHF. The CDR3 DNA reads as TGTGCCTGGAGTGTAGTGGGGAATAGCAATCAGCCCCAGCATTTT.

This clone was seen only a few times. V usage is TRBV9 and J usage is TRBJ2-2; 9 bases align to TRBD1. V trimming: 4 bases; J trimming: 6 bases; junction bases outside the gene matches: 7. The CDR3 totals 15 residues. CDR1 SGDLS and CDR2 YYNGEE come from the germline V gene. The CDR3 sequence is CASSPGTGRAGELFF. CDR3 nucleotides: TGTGCCAGCAGCCCTGGGACAGGGCGGGCCGGGGAGCTGTTTTTT.

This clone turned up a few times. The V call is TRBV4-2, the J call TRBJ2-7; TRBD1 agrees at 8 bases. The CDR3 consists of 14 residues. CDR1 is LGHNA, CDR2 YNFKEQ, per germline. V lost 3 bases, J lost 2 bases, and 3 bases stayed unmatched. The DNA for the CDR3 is TGTGCCAGCAGCCAGCCGGGACAGGCCTACGAGCAGTACGTC. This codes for CASSQPGQAYEQYV.

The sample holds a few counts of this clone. This CDR3 reads CSVAGTGDTQYF. CDR3 nucleotides: TGCAGCGTCGCCGGGACAGGGGATACGCAGTATTTT. The rearrangement joins TRBV29-1 to TRBJ2-3, with 9 bases that match TRBD1. The CDR3 length is 12 residues. Per germline, CDR1 SQVTM and CDR2 ANQGSEA. With V trimmed by 6 bases and J by 6 bases, 4 bases remained unmatched.

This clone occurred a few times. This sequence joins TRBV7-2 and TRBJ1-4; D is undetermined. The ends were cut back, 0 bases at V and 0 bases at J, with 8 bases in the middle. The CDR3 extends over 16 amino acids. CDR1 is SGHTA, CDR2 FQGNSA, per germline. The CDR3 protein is CASSLAWRATNEKLFF. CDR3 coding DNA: TGTGCCAGCAGCTTAGCGTGGCGGGCAACTAATGAAAAACTGTTTTTT.

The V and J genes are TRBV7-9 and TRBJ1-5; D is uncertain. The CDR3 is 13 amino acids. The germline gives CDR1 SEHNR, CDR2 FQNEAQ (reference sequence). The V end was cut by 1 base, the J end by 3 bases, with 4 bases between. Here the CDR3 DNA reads TGTGCCAGCAGCTTAGATTACAATCAGCCCCAGCATTTT. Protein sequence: CASSLDYNQPQHF.

The CDR3: CSVEAPSGYEQYF. In DNA, the CDR3 is TGCAGCGTTGAAGCCCCGTCGGGGTACGAGCAGTACTTC. The chain joins TRBV29-1 to TRBJ2-7; maybe TRBD2 (5 bases). Trimming shortened V by 1 base and J by 4 bases, and 11 bases separated the two germline ends. Germline-derived CDR1 and CDR2 are SQVTM and ANQGSEA. The CDR3 covers 13 residues.

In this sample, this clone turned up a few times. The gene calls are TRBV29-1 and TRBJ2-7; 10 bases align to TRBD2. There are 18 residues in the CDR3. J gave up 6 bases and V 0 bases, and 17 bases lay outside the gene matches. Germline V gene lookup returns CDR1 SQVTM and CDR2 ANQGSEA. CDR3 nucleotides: TGCAGCGTTGAAGACGACGCTAGCGGGAGCGTTACGATCGGCGAGCAGTACGTC. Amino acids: CSVEDDASGSVTIGEQYV.

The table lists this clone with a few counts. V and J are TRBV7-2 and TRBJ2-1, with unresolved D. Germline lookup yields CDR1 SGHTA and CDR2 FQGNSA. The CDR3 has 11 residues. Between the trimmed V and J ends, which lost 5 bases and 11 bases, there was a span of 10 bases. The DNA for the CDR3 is TGTGCCAGCAGCCCCCGACTGAAGCAGTTCTTC. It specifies CASSPRLKQFF. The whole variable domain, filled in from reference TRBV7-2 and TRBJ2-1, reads GAGVSQSPSNKVTEKGKDVELRCDPISGHTALYWYRQSLGQGLEFLIYFQGNSAPDKSGLPSDRFSAERTGGSVSTLTIQRTQQEDSAVYLCASSPRLKQFFGPGTRLTVL.

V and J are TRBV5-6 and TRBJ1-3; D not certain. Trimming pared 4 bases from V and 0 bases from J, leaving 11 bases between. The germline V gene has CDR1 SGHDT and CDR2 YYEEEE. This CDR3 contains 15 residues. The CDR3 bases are TGTGCCAGCAGCCCACTGGCAGCCTCTGGAAACACCATATATTTT. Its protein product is CASSPLAASGNTIYF. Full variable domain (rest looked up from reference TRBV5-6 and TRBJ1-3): DAGVTQSPTHLIKTRGQQVTLRCSPKSGHDTVSWYQQALGQGPQFIFQYYEEEERQRGNFPDRFSGHQFPNYSSELNVNALLLGDSALYLCASSPLAASGNTIYFGEGSWLTVV.

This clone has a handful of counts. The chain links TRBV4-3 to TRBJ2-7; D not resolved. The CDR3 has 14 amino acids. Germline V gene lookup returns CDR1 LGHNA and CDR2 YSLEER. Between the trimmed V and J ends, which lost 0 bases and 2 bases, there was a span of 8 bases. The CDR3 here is CASSQELGTYEQYV. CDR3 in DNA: TGCGCCAGCAGCCAAGAATTGGGAACCTACGAGCAGTACGTC.

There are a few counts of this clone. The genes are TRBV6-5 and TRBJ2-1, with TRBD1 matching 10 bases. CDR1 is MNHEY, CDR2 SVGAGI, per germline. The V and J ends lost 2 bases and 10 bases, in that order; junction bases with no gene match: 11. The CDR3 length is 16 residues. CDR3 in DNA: TGTGCCAGCAGTTACGCCCCGGGACAGGGGCCGAACGAGCAGTTCTTC. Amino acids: CASSYAPGQGPNEQFF.

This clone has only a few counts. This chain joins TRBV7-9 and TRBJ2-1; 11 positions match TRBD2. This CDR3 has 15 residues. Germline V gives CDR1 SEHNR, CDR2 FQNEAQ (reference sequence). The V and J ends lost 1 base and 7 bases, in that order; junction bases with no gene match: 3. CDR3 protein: CASSLGTSGRNEQFF. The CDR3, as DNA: TGTGCCAGCAGCTTAGGGACTAGCGGGCGAAATGAGCAGTTCTTC.

The CDR3 protein is CSGQGTDTQYF. CDR3 sequence (DNA): TGTTCCGGACAGGGCACAGATACGCAGTATTTT. The gene calls are TRBV7-9 and TRBJ2-3, with 7 bases fitting TRBD1. The germline V gene encodes CDR1 SEHNR and CDR2 FQNEAQ (reference sequence). The CDR3 has 11 amino acids.

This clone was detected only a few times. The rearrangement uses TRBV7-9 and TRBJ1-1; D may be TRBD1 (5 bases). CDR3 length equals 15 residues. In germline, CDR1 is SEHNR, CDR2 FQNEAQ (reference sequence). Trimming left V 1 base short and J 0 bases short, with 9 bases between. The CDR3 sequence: CASSLVPGMNTEAFF. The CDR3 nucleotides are TGTGCCAGCAGCTTAGTCCCAGGGATGAACACTGAAGCTTTCTTT.

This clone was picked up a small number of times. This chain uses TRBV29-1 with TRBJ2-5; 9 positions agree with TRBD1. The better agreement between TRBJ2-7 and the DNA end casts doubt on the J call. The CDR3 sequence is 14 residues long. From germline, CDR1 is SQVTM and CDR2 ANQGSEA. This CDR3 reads CSAGPGQGPYEQYF. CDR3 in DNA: TGCAGCGCCGGACCGGGACAGGGTCCCTACGAGCAGTACTTC.

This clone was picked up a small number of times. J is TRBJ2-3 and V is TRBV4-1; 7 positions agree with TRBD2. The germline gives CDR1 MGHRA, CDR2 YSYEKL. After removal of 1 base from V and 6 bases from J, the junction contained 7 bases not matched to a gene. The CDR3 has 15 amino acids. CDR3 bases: TGCGCCAGCAGCCAAGTCGGGGGGAGTATGGATACGCAGTATTTT. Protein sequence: CASSQVGGSMDTQYF.